This entry lists 6 T cell receptor beta chains sequenced from one sample in a study of blood T cell repertoires in COVID-19. Libraries were prepared by immunoSEQ multiplex PCR; TCRdb keeps only in-frame clonotypes and omits some of them. The sample consists of tens of thousands of clones, approximately 84% of them appearing once. The sequenced sample was peripheral blood. These receptors originate from a human donor in a cohort sampled during active COVID-19.

The V gene is TRBV2, the J gene TRBJ1-5, with D maybe TRBD1 (5 bases). The CDR3 contains 13 residues. Trimming shortened V by 1 base and J by 6 bases, and 7 bases separated the two germline ends. The germline gives CDR1 SNHLY, CDR2 FYNNEI. The CDR3 DNA is TGTGCCAGCAGTGAAGATGGGGCTCAGCCCCAGCATTTT. As protein: CASSEDGAQPQHF.

V usage is TRBV5-1 and J usage is TRBJ2-2; D may be TRBD2 (6 bases). CDR3 length: 14 amino acids. The V gene's germline CDR1 is SGHRS and CDR2 YFSETQ. V shed 4 bases and J shed 4 bases, with 11 bases lying between them. CDR3 nucleotide sequence: TGCGCCAGCAGCCCTACGCGGGGCACCGGGGAGCTGTTTTTT. Protein product: CASSPTRGTGELFF.

The V gene is TRBV4-1, the J gene TRBJ1-3; 7 bases are a match to TRBD1. CDR1 is MGHRA and CDR2 is YSYEKL in the germline V gene. CDR3 length: 17 amino acids. The junction had 11 bases not matched to a gene; V was cut back by 2 bases and J by 4 bases. In DNA, the CDR3 is TGCGCCAGCAGCCAAACCCTGACAGGGTTTCAAGGAAACACCATATATTTT. As protein: CASSQTLTGFQGNTIYF.

The chain is built from TRBV5-1 and TRBJ2-5; a possible D gene is TRBD2 (7 bases). CDR1 is SGHRS and CDR2 is YFSETQ in the germline V gene. V was pared by 2 bases and J by 2 bases, with 13 bases between. The CDR3 totals 15 residues. The CDR3 bases are TGCGCCAGCAGCTTTTCGGGGGGCGGGCAAGAGACCCAGTACTTC. This gives the protein CASSFSGGGQETQYF. The complete variable domain, with remaining parts taken from reference TRBV5-1 and TRBJ2-5, reads KAGVTQTPRYLIKTRGQQVTLSCSPISGHRSVSWYQQTPGQGLQFLFEYFSETQRNKGNFPGRFSGRQFSNSRSEMNVSTLELGDSALYLCASSFSGGGQETQYFGPGTRLLVL.

The chain couples TRBV9 to TRBJ2-7; 13 bases match TRBD2. J was trimmed by 3 bases and V by 4 bases; bases with no gene match: 4. The CDR3 sequence is 15 residues long. Germline values: CDR1 SGDLS, CDR2 YYNGEE. CDR3 in amino acids: CASSPRLAGGYEQYF. The CDR3, as DNA: TGTGCCAGCAGCCCCAGACTAGCGGGGGGCTACGAGCAGTACTTC. The full variable domain, rest sourced from reference TRBV9 and TRBJ2-7, is DSGVTQTPKHLITATGQRVTLRCSPRSGDLSVYWYQQSLDQGLQFLIQYYNGEERAKGNILERFSAQQFPDLHSELNLSSLELGDSALYFCASSPRLAGGYEQYFGPGTRLTVT.

The gene calls are TRBV5-1 and TRBJ1-5; D may be TRBD1 (6 bases). With 3 bases removed from V and 0 bases from J, the gap between germline ends came to 19 bases. Germline-derived CDR1 and CDR2 are SGHRS and YFSETQ. This CDR3 is built from 18 residues. In DNA, the CDR3 is TGCGCCAGCAGCTCGGAGGGGGAGGGGATCGATAGCAATCAGCCCCAGCATTTT. As protein: CASSSEGEGIDSNQPQHF.